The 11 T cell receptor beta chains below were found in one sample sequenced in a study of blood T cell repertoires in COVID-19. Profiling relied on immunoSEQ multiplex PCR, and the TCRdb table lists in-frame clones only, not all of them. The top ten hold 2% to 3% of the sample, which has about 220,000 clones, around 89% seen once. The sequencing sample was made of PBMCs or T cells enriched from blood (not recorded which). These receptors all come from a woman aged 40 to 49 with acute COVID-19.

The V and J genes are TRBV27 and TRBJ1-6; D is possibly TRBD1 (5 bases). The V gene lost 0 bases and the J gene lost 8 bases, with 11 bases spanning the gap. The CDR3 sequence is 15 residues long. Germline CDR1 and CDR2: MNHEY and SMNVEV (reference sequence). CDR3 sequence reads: CASSLSWPGYSPLHF. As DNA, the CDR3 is TGTGCCAGCAGTTTATCGTGGCCAGGGTATTCACCCCTCCACTTT.

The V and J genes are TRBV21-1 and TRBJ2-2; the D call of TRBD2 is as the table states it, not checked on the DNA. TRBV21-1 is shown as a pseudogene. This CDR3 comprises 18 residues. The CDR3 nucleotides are TGTGCCAGCAGCAAAGCCCAAAGCGGGACAACTAACACCGGGGAGCTGTTTTTT. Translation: CASSKAQSGTTNTGELFF.

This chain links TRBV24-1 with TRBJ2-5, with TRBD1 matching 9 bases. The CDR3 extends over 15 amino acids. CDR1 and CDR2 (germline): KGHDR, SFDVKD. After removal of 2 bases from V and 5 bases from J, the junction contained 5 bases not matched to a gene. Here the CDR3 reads CATSDSQGAVETQYF. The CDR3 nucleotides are TGTGCCACCAGTGATTCACAGGGGGCAGTTGAGACCCAGTACTTC.

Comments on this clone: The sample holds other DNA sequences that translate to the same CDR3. The CDR3 loop is CASSVGSSYNEQFF. The CDR3 bases are TGTGCCAGCAGCGTCGGGAGCTCCTACAATGAGCAGTTCTTC. This chain uses TRBV9 with TRBJ2-1, with D possibly TRBD2 on 6 matching bases. Germline values: CDR1 SGDLS, CDR2 YYNGEE. The CDR3 covers 14 residues. The V end lost 2 bases, the J end lost 0 bases, and 6 bases lay between the germline ends.

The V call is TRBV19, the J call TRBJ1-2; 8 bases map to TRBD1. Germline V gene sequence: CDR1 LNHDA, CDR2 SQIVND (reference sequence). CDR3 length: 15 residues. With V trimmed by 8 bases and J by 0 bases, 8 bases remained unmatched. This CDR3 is CASARQGSANYGYTF. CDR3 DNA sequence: TGTGCCAGTGCCCGACAGGGGTCAGCTAACTATGGCTACACCTTC.

DNA for the CDR3: TGTGCCAGCAGCTTATCCGGGACAAGGAGCATTCAGTACTTC. Protein sequence: CASSLSGTRSIQYF. This chain links TRBV7-2 with TRBJ2-4, with a weak D call TRBD1 (6 bases). Germline CDR1 and CDR2: SGHTA and FQGNSA. The germline V and J ends were trimmed by 2 bases and 9 bases, with 14 bases remaining between them. The CDR3 extends over 14 amino acids. Full variable domain (outside the CDR3, taken from reference TRBV7-2 and TRBJ2-4): GAGVSQSPSNKVTEKGKDVELRCDPISGHTALYWYRQSLGQGLEFLIYFQGNSAPDKSGLPSDRFSAERTGGSVSTLTIQRTQQEDSAVYLCASSLSGTRSIQYFGAGTRLSVL.

The CDR3 loop is CASSEAFGNQPQHF. DNA of the CDR3: TGTGCCAGCAGTGAGGCATTCGGCAATCAGCCCCAGCATTTT. The rearrangement uses TRBV6-1 and TRBJ1-5, with D uncertain. Germline-derived CDR1 and CDR2 are MNHNS and SASEGT. The V end was cut by 3 bases, the J end by 2 bases, with 8 bases between. There are 14 residues in the CDR3.

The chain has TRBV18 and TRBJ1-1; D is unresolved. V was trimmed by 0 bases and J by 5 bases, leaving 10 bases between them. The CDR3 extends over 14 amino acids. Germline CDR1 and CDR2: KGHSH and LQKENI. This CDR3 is CASSPPISGTEAFF. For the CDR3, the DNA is TGTGCCAGCTCACCACCCATCAGCGGGACTGAAGCTTTCTTT.

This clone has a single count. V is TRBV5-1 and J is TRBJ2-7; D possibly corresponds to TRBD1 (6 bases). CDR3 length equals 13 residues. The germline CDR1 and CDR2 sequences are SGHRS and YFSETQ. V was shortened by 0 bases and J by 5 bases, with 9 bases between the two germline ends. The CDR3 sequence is CASSLGRGDEQYF. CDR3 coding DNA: TGCGCCAGCAGCTTGGGCAGGGGCGACGAGCAGTACTTC. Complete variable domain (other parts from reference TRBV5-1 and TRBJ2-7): KAGVTQTPRYLIKTRGQQVTLSCSPISGHRSVSWYQQTPGQGLQFLFEYFSETQRNKGNFPGRFSGRQFSNSRSEMNVSTLELGDSALYLCASSLGRGDEQYFGPGTRLTVT.

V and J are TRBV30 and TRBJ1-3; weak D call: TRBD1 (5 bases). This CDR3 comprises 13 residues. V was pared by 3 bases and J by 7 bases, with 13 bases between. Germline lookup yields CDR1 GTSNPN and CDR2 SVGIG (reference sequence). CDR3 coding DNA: TGTGCCTGGAGGTACCTGGGGGGGAACACCATATATTTT. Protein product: CAWRYLGGNTIYF.

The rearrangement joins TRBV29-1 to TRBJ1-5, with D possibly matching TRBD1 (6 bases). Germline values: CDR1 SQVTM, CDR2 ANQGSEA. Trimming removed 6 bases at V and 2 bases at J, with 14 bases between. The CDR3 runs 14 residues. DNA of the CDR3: TGCAGCGTAGGGGCAGGGGCAGGCAATCAGCCCCAGCATTTT. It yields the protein CSVGAGAGNQPQHF. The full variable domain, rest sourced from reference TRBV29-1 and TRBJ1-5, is SAVISQKPSRDICQRGTSLTIQCQVDSQVTMMFWYRQQPGQSLTLIATANQGSEATYESGFVIDKFPISRPNLTFSTLTVSNMSPEDSSIYLCSVGAGAGNQPQHFGDGTRLSIL.